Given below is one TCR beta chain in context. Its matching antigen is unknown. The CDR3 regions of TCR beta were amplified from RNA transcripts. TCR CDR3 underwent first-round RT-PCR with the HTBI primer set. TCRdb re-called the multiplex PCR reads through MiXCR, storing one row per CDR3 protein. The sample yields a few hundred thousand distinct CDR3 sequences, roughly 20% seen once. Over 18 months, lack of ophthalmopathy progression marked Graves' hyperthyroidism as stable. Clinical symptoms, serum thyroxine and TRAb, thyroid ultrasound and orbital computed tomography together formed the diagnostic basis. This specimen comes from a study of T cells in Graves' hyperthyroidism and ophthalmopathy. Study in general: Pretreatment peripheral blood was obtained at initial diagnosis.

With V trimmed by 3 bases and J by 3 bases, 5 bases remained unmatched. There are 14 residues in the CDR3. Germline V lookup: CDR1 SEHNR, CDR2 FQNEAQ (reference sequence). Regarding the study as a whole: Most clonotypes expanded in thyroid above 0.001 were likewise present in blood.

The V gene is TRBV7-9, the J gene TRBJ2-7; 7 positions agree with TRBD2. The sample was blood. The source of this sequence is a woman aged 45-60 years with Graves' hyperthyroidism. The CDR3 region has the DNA TGTGCCAGCAGCTTCGGCGGGGGAAACTACGAGCAGTACGTC. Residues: CASSFGGGNYEQYV.